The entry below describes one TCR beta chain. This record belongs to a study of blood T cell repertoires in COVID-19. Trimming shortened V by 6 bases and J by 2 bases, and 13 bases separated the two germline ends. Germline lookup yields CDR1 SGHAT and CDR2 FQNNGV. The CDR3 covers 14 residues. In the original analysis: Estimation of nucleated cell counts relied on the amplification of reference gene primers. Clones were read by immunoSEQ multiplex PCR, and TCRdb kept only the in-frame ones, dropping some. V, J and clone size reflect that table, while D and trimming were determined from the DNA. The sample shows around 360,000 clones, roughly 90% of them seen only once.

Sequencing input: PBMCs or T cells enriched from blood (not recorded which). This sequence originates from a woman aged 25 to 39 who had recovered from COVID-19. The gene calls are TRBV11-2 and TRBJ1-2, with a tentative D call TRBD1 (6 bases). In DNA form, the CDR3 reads TGTGCCAGCAGTGCAGGGGCCTCGAACTATGGCTACACCTTC. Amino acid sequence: CASSAGASNYGYTF.